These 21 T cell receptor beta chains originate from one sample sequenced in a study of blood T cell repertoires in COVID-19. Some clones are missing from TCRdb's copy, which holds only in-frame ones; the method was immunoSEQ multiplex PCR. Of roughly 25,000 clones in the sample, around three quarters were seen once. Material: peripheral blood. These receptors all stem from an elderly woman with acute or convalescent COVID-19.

As DNA, the CDR3 is TGCGCCAGCAGCCCCGGCGGGGGTACCTACGAGCAGTACTTC. This encodes CASSPGGGTYEQYF. The V call is TRBV5-1, the J call TRBJ2-7; 7 bases line up with TRBD2. V was clipped by 4 bases and J by 2 bases; unmatched bases: 6. Germline CDR1 and CDR2: SGHRS and YFSETQ. The length of the CDR3 is 14 residues.

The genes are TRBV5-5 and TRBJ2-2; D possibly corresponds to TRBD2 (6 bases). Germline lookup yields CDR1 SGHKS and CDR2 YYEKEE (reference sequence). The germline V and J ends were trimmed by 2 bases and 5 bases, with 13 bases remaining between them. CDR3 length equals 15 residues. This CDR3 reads CASSFPAGGTGELFF. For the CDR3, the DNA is TGTGCCAGCAGCTTCCCCGCAGGAGGGACCGGGGAGCTGTTTTTT.

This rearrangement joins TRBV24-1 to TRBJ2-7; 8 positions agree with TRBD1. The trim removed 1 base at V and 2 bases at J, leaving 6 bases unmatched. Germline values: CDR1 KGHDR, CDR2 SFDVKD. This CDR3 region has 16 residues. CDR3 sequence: CATSDLNQQGAYEQYF. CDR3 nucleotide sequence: TGTGCCACCAGTGATTTAAACCAACAGGGGGCCTACGAGCAGTACTTC.

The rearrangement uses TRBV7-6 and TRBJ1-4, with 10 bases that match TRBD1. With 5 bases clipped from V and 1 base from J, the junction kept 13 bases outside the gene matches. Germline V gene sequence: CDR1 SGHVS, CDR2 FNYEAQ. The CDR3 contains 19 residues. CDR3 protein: CASSPQTGGAYGTNEKLFF. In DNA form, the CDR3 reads TGTGCCAGCAGCCCTCAGACAGGGGGCGCCTACGGAACTAATGAAAAACTGTTTTTT.

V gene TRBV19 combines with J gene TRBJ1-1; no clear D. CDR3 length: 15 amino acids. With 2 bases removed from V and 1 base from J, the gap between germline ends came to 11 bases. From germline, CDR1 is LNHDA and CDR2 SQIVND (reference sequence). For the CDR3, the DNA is TGTGCCAGTAGTATAATCTGGGCAGCGAACACTGAAGCTTTCTTT. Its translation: CASSIIWAANTEAFF.

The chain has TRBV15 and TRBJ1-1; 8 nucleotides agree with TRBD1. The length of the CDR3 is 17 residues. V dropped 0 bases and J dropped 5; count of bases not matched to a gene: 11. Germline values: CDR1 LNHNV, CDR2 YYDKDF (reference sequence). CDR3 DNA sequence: TGTGCCACCAGCAGAGAAGGGACAGGAGAGTGGAGGACTGAAGCTTTCTTT. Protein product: CATSREGTGEWRTEAFF.

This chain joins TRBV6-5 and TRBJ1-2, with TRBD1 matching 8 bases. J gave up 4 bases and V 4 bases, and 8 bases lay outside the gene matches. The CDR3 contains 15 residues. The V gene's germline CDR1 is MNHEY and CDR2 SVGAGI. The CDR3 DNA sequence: TGTGCCAGCAGTTCCCCGACCGGGACAGGCTATGGCTACACCTTC. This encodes CASSSPTGTGYGYTF.

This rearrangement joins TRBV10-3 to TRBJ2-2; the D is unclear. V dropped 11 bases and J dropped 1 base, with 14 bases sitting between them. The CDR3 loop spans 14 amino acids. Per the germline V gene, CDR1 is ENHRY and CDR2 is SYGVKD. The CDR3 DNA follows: TGTGCCGTCAATTTGGAGATGAACACCGGGGAGCTGTTTTTT. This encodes CAVNLEMNTGELFF.

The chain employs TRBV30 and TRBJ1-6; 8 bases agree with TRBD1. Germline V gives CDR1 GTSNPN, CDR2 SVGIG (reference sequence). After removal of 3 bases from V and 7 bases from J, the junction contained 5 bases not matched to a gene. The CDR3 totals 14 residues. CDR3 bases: TGTGCCTGGAGGAAGGGACAGGCGAATTCACCCCTCCACTTT. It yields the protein CAWRKGQANSPLHF.

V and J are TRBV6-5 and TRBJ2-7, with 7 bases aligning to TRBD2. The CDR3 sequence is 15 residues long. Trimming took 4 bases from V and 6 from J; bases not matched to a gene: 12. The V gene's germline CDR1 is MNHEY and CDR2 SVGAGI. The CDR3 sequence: CASSFPPPGGGEQYF. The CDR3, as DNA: TGTGCCAGCAGTTTCCCTCCCCCGGGAGGAGGCGAGCAGTACTTC.

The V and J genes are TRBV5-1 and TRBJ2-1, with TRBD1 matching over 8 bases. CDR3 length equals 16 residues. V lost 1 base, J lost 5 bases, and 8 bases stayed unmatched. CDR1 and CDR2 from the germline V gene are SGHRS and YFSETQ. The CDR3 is CASSLITGGTHNEQFF. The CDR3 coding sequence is TGCGCCAGCAGCTTGATCACAGGGGGAACCCACAATGAGCAGTTCTTC. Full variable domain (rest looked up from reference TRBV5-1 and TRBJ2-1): KAGVTQTPRYLIKTRGQQVTLSCSPISGHRSVSWYQQTPGQGLQFLFEYFSETQRNKGNFPGRFSGRQFSNSRSEMNVSTLELGDSALYLCASSLITGGTHNEQFFGPGTRLTVL.

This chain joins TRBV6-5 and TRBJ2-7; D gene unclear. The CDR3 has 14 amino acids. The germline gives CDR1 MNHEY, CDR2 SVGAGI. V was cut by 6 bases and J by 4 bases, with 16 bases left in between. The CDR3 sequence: CASRPSGSGYEQYF. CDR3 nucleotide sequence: TGTGCCAGCAGACCATCAGGTTCTGGGTACGAGCAGTACTTC.

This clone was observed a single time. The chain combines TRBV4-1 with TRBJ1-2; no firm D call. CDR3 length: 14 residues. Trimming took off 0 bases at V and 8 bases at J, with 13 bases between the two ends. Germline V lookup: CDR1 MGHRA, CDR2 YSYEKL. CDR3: CASSQDQGGLGYTF. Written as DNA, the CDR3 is TGCGCCAGCAGCCAAGATCAAGGAGGGCTCGGCTACACCTTC.

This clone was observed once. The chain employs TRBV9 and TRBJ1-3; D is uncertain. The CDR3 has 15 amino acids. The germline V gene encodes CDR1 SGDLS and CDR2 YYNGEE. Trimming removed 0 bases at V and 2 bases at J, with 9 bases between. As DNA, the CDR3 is TGTGCCAGCAGCGTAGGGGCTCTACCTGGAAACACCATATATTTT. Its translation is CASSVGALPGNTIYF.

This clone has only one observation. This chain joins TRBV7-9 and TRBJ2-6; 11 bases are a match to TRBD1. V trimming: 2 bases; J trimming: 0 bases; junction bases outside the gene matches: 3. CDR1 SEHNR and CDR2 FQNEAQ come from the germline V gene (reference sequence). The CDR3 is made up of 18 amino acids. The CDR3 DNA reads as TGTGCCAGCAGCTTATCAGGGACAGGGGGCTCTGGGGCCAACGTCCTGACTTTC. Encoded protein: CASSLSGTGGSGANVLTF.

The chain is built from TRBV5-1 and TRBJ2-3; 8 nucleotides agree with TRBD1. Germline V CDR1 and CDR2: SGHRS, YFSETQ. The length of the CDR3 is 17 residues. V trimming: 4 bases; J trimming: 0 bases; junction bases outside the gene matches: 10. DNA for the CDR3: TGCGCCAGCAGCCGACGGACAGGGTCTACTAGCACAGATACGCAGTATTTT. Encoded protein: CASSRRTGSTSTDTQYF.

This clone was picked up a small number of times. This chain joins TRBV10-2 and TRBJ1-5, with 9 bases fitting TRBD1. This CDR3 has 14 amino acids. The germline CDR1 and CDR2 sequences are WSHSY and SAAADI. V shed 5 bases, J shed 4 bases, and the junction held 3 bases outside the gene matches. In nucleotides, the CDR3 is TGCGCCAGCAGTCCCGGGACAGGGAATCAGCCCCAGCATTTT. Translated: CASSPGTGNQPQHF.

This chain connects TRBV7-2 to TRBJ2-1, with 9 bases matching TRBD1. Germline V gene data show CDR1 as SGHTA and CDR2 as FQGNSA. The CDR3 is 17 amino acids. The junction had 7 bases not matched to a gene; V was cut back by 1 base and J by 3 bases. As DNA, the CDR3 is TGTGCCAGCAGCTTAGGAGGCGGGACAGGGTTCTACAATGAGCAGTTCTTC. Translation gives CASSLGGGTGFYNEQFF. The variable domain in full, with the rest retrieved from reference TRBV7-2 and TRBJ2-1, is GAGVSQSPSNKVTEKGKDVELRCDPISGHTALYWYRQSLGQGLEFLIYFQGNSAPDKSGLPSDRFSAERTGGSVSTLTIQRTQQEDSAVYLCASSLGGGTGFYNEQFFGPGTRLTVL.

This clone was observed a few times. CDR3 coding DNA: TGTGCCAGCAGCGTTAGGGGTAGCTATGGCTACACCTTC. Protein: CASSVRGSYGYTF. The chain uses TRBV9 and TRBJ1-2; D perhaps matches TRBD1 (5 bases). V dropped 2 bases and J dropped 4 bases, with 9 bases sitting between them. This CDR3 has 13 amino acids. CDR1 is SGDLS and CDR2 is YYNGEE in the germline V gene.

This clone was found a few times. The CDR3 spells CASSFMSGANVLTF. In DNA form, the CDR3 reads TGTGCCAGCAGCTTTATGTCTGGGGCCAACGTCCTGACTTTC. V and J are TRBV5-6 and TRBJ2-6; D ambiguous. The CDR3 totals 14 residues. The germline V gene encodes CDR1 SGHDT and CDR2 YYEEEE. V was shortened by 2 bases and J by 1 base, with 4 bases between the two germline ends. Variable domain in full (rest from reference TRBV5-6 and TRBJ2-6): DAGVTQSPTHLIKTRGQQVTLRCSPKSGHDTVSWYQQALGQGPQFIFQYYEEEERQRGNFPDRFSGHQFPNYSSELNVNALLLGDSALYLCASSFMSGANVLTFGAGSRLTVL.

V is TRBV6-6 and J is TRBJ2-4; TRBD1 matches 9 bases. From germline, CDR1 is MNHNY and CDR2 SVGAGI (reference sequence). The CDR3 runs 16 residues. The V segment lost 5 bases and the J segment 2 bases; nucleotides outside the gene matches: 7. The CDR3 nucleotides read TGTGCCAGCAGTACACAGGGGGCCTCCTCCAAAAACATTCAGTACTTC. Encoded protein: CASSTQGASSKNIQYF.